This TCR beta chain was recovered during a study of monozygotic twins with inflammatory bowel disease. TCRdb re-called the 5' RACE reads and catalogs CDR3 proteins one per entry, DNA excluded. The sample's table shows 200,000 to 250,000 distinct CDR3 sequences. The CDR3 is made up of 15 amino acids. The germline gives CDR1 KGHSH, CDR2 LQKENI. This receptor was obtained from a human donor with ulcerative colitis or Crohn's disease, or a healthy co-twin of an affected twin (not recorded which). The chain joins TRBV18 to TRBJ1-5; TCRdb designates TRBD1, a call that cannot be tested without DNA. The sample comprised blood. The CDR3 protein is CASSPQGADNQPQHF.